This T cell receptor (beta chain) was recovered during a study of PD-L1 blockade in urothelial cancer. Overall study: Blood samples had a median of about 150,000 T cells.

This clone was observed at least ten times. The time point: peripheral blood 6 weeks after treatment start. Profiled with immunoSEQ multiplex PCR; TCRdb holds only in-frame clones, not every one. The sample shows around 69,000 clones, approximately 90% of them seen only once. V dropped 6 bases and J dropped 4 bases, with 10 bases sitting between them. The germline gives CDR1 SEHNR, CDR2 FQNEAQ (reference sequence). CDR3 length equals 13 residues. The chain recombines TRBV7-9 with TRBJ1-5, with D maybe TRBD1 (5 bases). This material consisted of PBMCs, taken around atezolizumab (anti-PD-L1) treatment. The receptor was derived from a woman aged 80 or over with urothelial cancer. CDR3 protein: CASRDTGNQPQHF. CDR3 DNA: TGTGCCAGCAGGGACACCGGGAATCAGCCCCAGCATTTT.